Listed below are T cell receptor beta chains from one sample, sequenced in a study of control samples from healthy donors and cancer patients. TCRdb's copy holds only in-frame clones and misses some; the assay was immunoSEQ multiplex PCR. Here the sample spans about 160,000 clones, roughly 89% being singletons. The specimen was blood. These receptors all come from a man aged 25-40 years in good health. Each CDR3 is given with its conserved first and last residue. The D gene is left open where the match is weak.

d_call j_call v_call cdr3_aa
. TRBJ1-2 TRBV25-1 CATNRDPGGYGYTF
. TRBJ2-5 TRBV11-3 CASSLSSQETQYF
. TRBJ1-4 TRBV4-2 CASSQEGPHATNEKLFF
TRBD1 TRBJ2-7 TRBV7-2 CASSSRQGPYEQYF
. TRBJ1-5 TRBV7-7 CASSLFRDNSNQPQHF
. TRBJ1-2 TRBV28 CASSLIRAGGNYGYTF
. TRBJ1-5 TRBV6-6 CASRTESNQPQHF
TRBD1 TRBJ1-4 TRBV3-1/TRBV3-2 CASSPRQGNEKLFF
TRBD1 TRBJ2-5 TRBV3-1/TRBV3-2 CASSPSEPGQPQETQYF
TRBD1 TRBJ1-1 TRBV18 CASSHGQGARAFF
TRBD1 TRBJ2-7 TRBV9 CASSVGGQGGHEQYF
. TRBJ2-1 TRBV28 CASISVGNEQFF
. TRBJ1-5 TRBV28 CASSSAGNQPQHF
. TRBJ2-1 TRBV18 CASSPPGSRYNEQFF
TRBD2 TRBJ2-1 TRBV18 CASSPQRLAGNEQFF
TRBD2 TRBJ2-1 TRBV9 CASSPSGGAYNEQFF
. TRBJ2-2 TRBV11-1 CASRRDNTGELFF
TRBD1 TRBJ1-6 TRBV14 CASSPTGGSSPLHF
TRBD1 TRBJ1-3 TRBV4-2 CASSQEDRGNTIYF
. TRBJ1-2 TRBV28 CASRPPTGGRHGYTF
TRBD2 TRBJ2-5 TRBV5-1 CASSSGTSGAETQYF
. TRBJ1-2 TRBV11-1 CASSPRGAAWTF
. TRBJ2-7 TRBV6-6 CASKGEPAFEQYF
TRBD1 TRBJ1-2 TRBV7-9 CASSLDKQGGGYTF
. TRBJ2-3 TRBV18 CASSPTGDTQYF
TRBD2 TRBJ2-3 TRBV6-2/TRBV6-3 CASSSTSGSTDTQYF
. TRBJ2-7 TRBV7-9 CASSLDYEQYF
. TRBJ1-4 TRBV4-3 CASSQDFGFKKLFF
. TRBJ2-3 TRBV6-4 CASSPRGDAFTDTQYF
. TRBJ1-1 TRBV3-1/TRBV3-2 CASSRRTTEPNTEAFF
. TRBJ1-2 TRBV6-5 CASSQMDYGYTF
TRBD1 TRBJ1-2 TRBV7-9 CASSLSRGNYGYTF
. TRBJ1-2 TRBV11-2 CASSSLGPYGYTF
. TRBJ1-6 TRBV5-6 CASSFQVTSPLHF
. TRBJ1-1 TRBV28 CASSPISGTALNTEAFF
. TRBJ2-2 TRBV11-3 CASSKGQYTGELFF
TRBD1 TRBJ1-1 TRBV2 CASRQGVNTEAFF
TRBD1 TRBJ1-2 TRBV18 CASSPPESLGRGKDGYTF
. TRBJ1-3 TRBV7-2 CASSLSISGNTIYF
TRBD1 TRBJ2-3 TRBV18 CASSPGQGVWTDTQYF
. TRBJ1-2 TRBV28 CAVKGRSAAGGYTF
TRBD1 TRBJ1-5 TRBV19 CASSISLRGMSNQPQHF
. TRBJ2-2 TRBV7-2 CASSFPLSSSNTGELFF
. TRBJ1-2 TRBV6-5 CASSSRPSTERGYTF
. TRBJ1-1 TRBV15 CATSSARGTEAFF
. TRBJ1-1 TRBV18 CASSPAGNTEAFF
. TRBJ2-2 TRBV6-5 CASKRGSNTGELFF
. TRBJ1-4 TRBV19 CASTDSEKLFF